This TCR beta chain was observed in a study of blood T cells in healthy people across ages. The overall study: Per two T cells, about one barcoded beta molecule was captured through template switching.

CDR3 size: 14 residues. Trimming took off 6 bases at V and 1 base at J, with 16 bases between the two ends. From germline, CDR1 is DFQATT and CDR2 SNEGSKA (reference sequence). Findings and limits, study-wide: As age increased, TCR beta diversity per million T cells fell in a roughly linear fashion.

This clonotype appeared a few times. Its target is unknown. Together with a sample-barcoded 5' primer, a J-beta primer mix was included in a second PCR lasting about 6 to 11 cycles. MiXCR, run by TCRdb on the 5' RACE reads, gives a single entry per CDR3 protein. The sample lists roughly 730,000 distinct CDR3 sequences, more than 50% occurring once. The V gene is TRBV20-1, the J gene TRBJ2-7, with D perhaps TRBD1 (6 bases). The receptor was derived from a middle-aged man in good health. The sequencing input was blood. Here the CDR3 DNA reads TGCAGTGCCGTACCTGCAGGGGCTTCCTACGAGCAGTACTTC. Its translation: CSAVPAGASYEQYF.